This is a list of T cell receptor beta chains from one sample in a study of identical twins. TCRdb called the 5' RACE reads again in MiXCR, with one record for every CDR3 protein. The sample yields around 1.7 million distinct CDR3 sequences, about 31% seen once. Sequencing was performed on cord blood. The receptor source for this set is a newborn girl in good health. Each CDR3 is given with its conserved first and last residue. The D gene is left open where the match is weak. For some rows the clone size is stated as once, few or many, or as a class when expanded; others skip it.

TRBV14	few	TRBD2	TRBJ2-5	TGTGCCAGCAGCCTACTAGCGTCGGAGACCCAGTACTTC	CASSLLASETQYF
TRBV10-1	-	-	TRBJ2-3	TGCGCCAGCGGGGGGGCTGGCACAGATACGCAGTATTTT	CASGGAGTDTQYF
TRBV20-1	-	-	TRBJ2-7	TGCAGTGCCGACCGGGACGTAAGCTCCTACAATGAGCAGTACTTC	CSADRDVSSYNEQYF
TRBV28	-	TRBD1	TRBJ2-1	TGTGCCAGCAGTTTGTCCTACGTAGGGGGCGGGAATGAGCAGTTCTTC	CASSLSYVGGGNEQFF
TRBV6-6	-	-	TRBJ1-5	TGTGCCAGCAGTTACGGACTCACAGGGTATCAGCCCCAGCATTTT	CASSYGLTGYQPQHF
TRBV5-6	few	-	TRBJ2-1	TGTGCCAGCAGCTTTCAGGGAAACAATGAGCAGTTCTTC	CASSFQGNNEQFF
TRBV24-1	few	TRBD1	TRBJ2-2	TGTGCCACCATGGCAGGGGGCCCCGGGGAGCTGTTTTTT	CATMAGGPGELFF
TRBV19	-	-	TRBJ1-2	TGTGCCAGTAGTATGGCTCGGTATGGCTACACCTTC	CASSMARYGYTF
TRBV12-3/TRBV12-4	-	-	TRBJ2-7	TGTGCCAGCAGTTTAGTAGCCGACGGCTCCTACGAGCAGTACTTC	CASSLVADGSYEQYF
TRBV2	few	TRBD1	TRBJ2-1	TGTGCCAGCAATTTGGGACAGGGCGGTGAGCAGTTCTTC	CASNLGQGGEQFF
TRBV4-1	-	-	TRBJ1-6	TGCGCCAGCAGCCAAGTCGTCCCCGTCTTTAATTCACCCCTCCACTTT	CASSQVVPVFNSPLHF
TRBV28	-	-	TRBJ2-7	TGTGCCAGCAGCCCATTCGGGCGTAGGGATGAGCAGTACTTC	CASSPFGRRDEQYF